These 22 T cell receptor beta chains were sequenced from one sample in a study of shared clonotypes between healthy human individuals. The assay was immunoSEQ multiplex PCR, and TCRdb's table has in-frame clones only and misses some. Among 100,000 or so clones, roughly 45% were seen once, and the ten largest hold about 15%. Source material: PBMCs. These receptors were taken from a woman aged 40 to 50 in good health. Some clones in this sample may be carry-over from other donors' samples.

The chain is built from TRBV28 and TRBJ2-7; D not resolved. This CDR3 has 14 residues. Trimming removed 8 bases at V and 5 bases at J, with 19 bases between. Germline V CDR1 and CDR2: MDHEN, SYDVKM. As DNA, the CDR3 is TGTGCCAGCCCTGGTGGGCCCGGATCCGACGAGCAGTACTTC. Protein sequence: CASPGGPGSDEQYF. Together with reference TRBV28 and TRBJ2-7, the CDR3 gives the full variable domain: DVKVTQSSRYLVKRTGEKVFLECVQDMDHENMFWYRQDPGLGLRLIYFSYDVKMKEKGDIPEGYSVSREKKERFSLILESASTNQTSMYLCASPGGPGSDEQYFGPGTRLTVT.

The V gene is TRBV5-1, the J gene TRBJ2-1, with D perhaps matching TRBD1 (7 bases). This CDR3 is 14 amino acids long. Trimming took 4 bases from V and 7 from J, leaving 15 bases between them. Germline-derived CDR1 and CDR2 are SGHRS and YFSETQ. The CDR3 bases are TGCGCCAGCAGCCTCGGACAGGCGGGGAATGAGCAGTTCTTC. Protein product: CASSLGQAGNEQFF.

This clone was detected a few times. The chain uses TRBV10-1 and TRBJ1-2; D call uncertain. The germline V and J ends were trimmed by 4 bases and 2 bases, with 8 bases remaining between them. The CDR3 spans 13 residues. Germline V gene data show CDR1 as WNHNN and CDR2 as SYGVQD (reference sequence). The CDR3 coding sequence is TGCGCCAGCAGTGGCGAGAGAAACTATGGCTACACCTTC. Translating it yields CASSGERNYGYTF.

This clone was counted between two and nine times. The chain joins TRBV28 to TRBJ2-7; 9 bases are shared with TRBD1. This CDR3 region has 13 residues. Germline CDR1 reads MDHEN; CDR2 reads SYDVKM. The V gene end was trimmed by 7 bases and the J gene end by 5 bases; junction bases not matched to a gene: 6. This chain's CDR3 is CASTGQGRNEQYF. The CDR3 DNA is TGTGCCAGCACGGGACAGGGACGTAACGAGCAGTACTTC. Full variable domain (remainder filled in from reference TRBV28 and TRBJ2-7): DVKVTQSSRYLVKRTGEKVFLECVQDMDHENMFWYRQDPGLGLRLIYFSYDVKMKEKGDIPEGYSVSREKKERFSLILESASTNQTSMYLCASTGQGRNEQYFGPGTRLTVT.

In the case of this clone: This may come from a read error, since a much larger clone is one base off. The J gene is TRBJ2-1, the V gene TRBV9; tentatively, D is TRBD1 (6 bases). Trimming cost V 0 bases and J 5 bases, with 18 bases left between them. Germline CDR1 and CDR2: SGDLS and YYNGEE. The CDR3 consists of 17 residues. The CDR3 sequence is CASSVGGPRGTNNEQFF. For the CDR3, the DNA is TGTGCCAGCAGCGTAGGAGGGCCTAGGGGGACAAACAATGAGCAGTTCTTC.

This clone was seen a handful of times. The V gene is TRBV9, the J gene TRBJ2-1; 10 bases line up with TRBD2. Trimming removed 4 bases from V and 5 bases from J; junction bases left unmatched: 9. This CDR3 region has 16 residues. In germline, CDR1 is SGDLS, CDR2 YYNGEE. The CDR3 sequence: CASSPSGRAIHNEQFF. CDR3 nucleotide sequence: TGTGCCAGCAGCCCCAGCGGGAGGGCGATCCACAATGAGCAGTTCTTC. Full variable domain (remainder filled in from reference TRBV9 and TRBJ2-1): DSGVTQTPKHLITATGQRVTLRCSPRSGDLSVYWYQQSLDQGLQFLIQYYNGEERAKGNILERFSAQQFPDLHSELNLSSLELGDSALYFCASSPSGRAIHNEQFFGPGTRLTVL.

The chain recombines TRBV5-1 with TRBJ2-7; TRBD2 matches 13 bases. Germline loops: CDR1 SGHRS, CDR2 YFSETQ. J lost 4 bases, V lost 0 bases, and 4 bases had no gene match. CDR3 length equals 16 residues. The CDR3 loop reads CASSLGTSGGGYEQYF. The CDR3, as DNA: TGCGCCAGCAGCTTGGGGACTAGCGGGGGAGGATACGAGCAGTACTTC.

This clone appeared many times. The CDR3 loop reads CASSPDSTNYGYTF. The CDR3 region has the DNA TGTGCCAGCTCACCGGACAGTACTAACTATGGCTACACCTTC. This chain uses TRBV18 with TRBJ1-2, with TRBD1 as a possible D gene (6 bases). The germline V and J ends were trimmed by 3 bases and 0 bases, with 8 bases remaining between them. CDR1 KGHSH and CDR2 LQKENI come from the germline V gene. CDR3 length: 14 amino acids.

This clone has only a few counts. An end of the junction does not agree with germline; a read error may underlie this. The gene calls are TRBV7-7 and TRBJ2-2; 9 positions match TRBD1. From germline, CDR1 is SSHAT and CDR2 FNYEAQ (reference sequence). The CDR3 runs 16 residues. The CDR3 DNA reads as TGTGCTAGCAGCCGCACAGGGGGCGATGGTGCCGGGGAGCTGTTTTTT. Translating it yields CASSRTGGDGAGELFF.

With respect to this clone: With a much larger clone just one base away, this may be a read error. V usage is TRBV18 and J usage is TRBJ2-2; 7 nucleotides line up with TRBD2. In germline, CDR1 is KGHSH, CDR2 LQKENI. The CDR3 is 14 residues long. CDR3 sequence (DNA): TGTGCCAGCTCACCAAGCGGGGTAGCCGGGGAGCCGTTTTTT. This encodes CASSPSGVAGEPFF.

Ten or more counts support this clone. The chain is built from TRBV7-9 and TRBJ2-3; 12 nucleotides line up with TRBD2. The CDR3 is made up of 17 amino acids. Germline lookup yields CDR1 SEHNR and CDR2 FQNEAQ (reference sequence). With V trimmed by 0 bases and J by 0 bases, 1 base remained unmatched. CDR3 sequence (DNA): TGTGCCAGCAGCTTAGCGACTAGCGGGGGCAGCACAGATACGCAGTATTTT. Translated, it gives CASSLATSGGSTDTQYF.

The chain employs TRBV25-1 and TRBJ2-7; tentatively, D is TRBD1 (6 bases). CDR1 and CDR2 (germline): MGHDK, SYGVNS. Trimming cost V 6 bases and J 3 bases, with 15 bases left between them. The CDR3 extends over 14 amino acids. CDR3 residues: CASRGARRGYEQYF. CDR3 DNA: TGTGCCAGCAGAGGGGCCCGCAGGGGCTACGAGCAGTACTTC.

This clone was seen just once. The rearrangement joins TRBV28 to TRBJ2-4, with a possible D match to TRBD2 (6 bases). V was trimmed by 6 bases and J by 0 bases, leaving 15 bases between them. This CDR3 has 16 amino acids. CDR1 and CDR2 (germline): MDHEN, SYDVKM. This CDR3 reads CASSYGGLLAKNIQYF. The CDR3 DNA is TGTGCCAGCAGCTACGGGGGACTTCTAGCCAAAAACATTCAGTACTTC.

This clone appeared many times. The same CDR3 arises from other DNA sequences in this sample as well. This chain links TRBV30 with TRBJ1-4; D is perhaps TRBD1 (6 bases). This CDR3 contains 13 residues. Germline V gene lookup returns CDR1 GTSNPN and CDR2 SVGIG (reference sequence). The germline V and J ends were trimmed by 5 bases and 6 bases, with 13 bases remaining between them. Here the CDR3 DNA reads TGTGCCTGGGATGGGGGCCACGATGAAAAACTGTTTTTT. Its protein is CAWDGGHDEKLFF. Looking up the rest from reference TRBV30 and TRBJ1-4 gives the full variable domain: SQTIHQWPATLVQPVGSPLSLECTVEGTSNPNLYWYRQAAGRGLQLLFYSVGIGQISSEVPQNLSASRPQDRQFILSSKKLLLSDSGFYLCAWDGGHDEKLFFGSGTQLSVL.

This clone was observed a handful of times. The chain employs TRBV7-2 and TRBJ2-7; the match to TRBD2 covers 12 bases. This CDR3 region has 15 residues. From germline, CDR1 is SGHTA and CDR2 FQGNSA. The ends lost 5 bases at V and 6 bases at J; junction bases unmatched: 8. DNA of the CDR3: TGTGCCAGCAGCCGGACTAGCGGGAACTTAGGCGAGCAGTACTTC. Amino acid sequence: CASSRTSGNLGEQYF.

This clone was counted many times. The chain links TRBV21-1 to TRBJ2-7. TRBV21-1 is flagged as a pseudogene. The CDR3 is 16 amino acids. The CDR3 sequence: CASSKVGGQKYYEQYF. CDR3 nucleotide sequence: TGTGCCAGCAGCAAAGTCGGGGGACAAAAATACTACGAGCAGTACTTC.

The chain uses TRBV6-4 and TRBJ2-3, with D tentatively TRBD2 (5 bases). Germline V gives CDR1 MRHNA, CDR2 SNTAGT. This CDR3 is built from 14 residues. V was pared by 3 bases and J by 1 base, with 8 bases between. CDR3: CASSERVGTDTQYF. The CDR3 DNA is TGTGCCAGCAGTGAGCGGGTGGGCACAGATACGCAGTATTTT.

At least ten counts were recorded for this clone. Distinct nucleotide sequences in the sample also encode this CDR3. J is TRBJ1-4 and V is TRBV5-6; D is uncertain. The germline CDR1 and CDR2 sequences are SGHDT and YYEEEE. This CDR3 is 14 amino acids long. V was shortened by 0 bases and J by 4 bases, with 7 bases between the two germline ends. The CDR3 is CASSLEHHNEKLFF. Here the CDR3 DNA reads TGTGCCAGCAGCTTGGAACACCATAATGAAAAACTGTTTTTT. Based on the CDR3 plus reference TRBV5-6 and TRBJ1-4, the full variable domain is DAGVTQSPTHLIKTRGQQVTLRCSPKSGHDTVSWYQQALGQGPQFIFQYYEEEERQRGNFPDRFSGHQFPNYSSELNVNALLLGDSALYLCASSLEHHNEKLFFGSGTQLSVL.

V and J are TRBV7-9 and TRBJ2-7; D gene uncertain. The CDR3 totals 14 residues. The germline gives CDR1 SEHNR, CDR2 FQNEAQ (reference sequence). V was shortened by 5 bases and J by 7 bases, with 18 bases between the two germline ends. The CDR3 DNA sequence: TGTGCCAGCAGCCCCAGCAGGCGCCCTGGGGAGCAGTACTTC. Protein: CASSPSRRPGEQYF.

The chain combines TRBV27 with TRBJ2-1; 14 bases align to TRBD2. Losses at the gene ends were 5 bases for V and 8 bases for J; bases not matched to a gene: 8. Per the germline V gene, CDR1 is MNHEY and CDR2 is SMNVEV (reference sequence). The CDR3 is 16 residues long. The CDR3 loop reads CASSPRRLAGGDEQFF. CDR3 nucleotide sequence: TGTGCCAGCAGTCCTCGCCGACTAGCGGGAGGGGATGAGCAGTTCTTC.

This clone has a single count. A much larger clone lies one base from this, so it may be a read error. The sample holds other DNA sequences that translate to the same CDR3. The chain joins TRBV30 to TRBJ1-2; no firm D call. There are 14 residues in the CDR3. In germline, CDR1 is GTSNPN, CDR2 SVGIG (reference sequence). Deletions cut 0 bases from V and 6 bases from J, with 14 bases between. The CDR3 here is CAWSVGQWVHGYTF. CDR3 DNA sequence: TGTGCCTGGAGTGTCGGGCAGTGGGTTCATGGCTACACCTTC.

This clone has more than one count but fewer than ten. The V gene is TRBV10-2, the J gene TRBJ1-1; D gene ambiguous. Germline V gene sequence: CDR1 WSHSY, CDR2 SAAADI. The CDR3 spans 13 residues. V was pared by 11 bases and J by 1 base, with 14 bases between. CDR3 sequence reads: CAGKPDPNTEAFF. Written as DNA, the CDR3 is TGCGCCGGGAAACCCGACCCGAACACTGAAGCTTTCTTT.